This passage covers 15 T cell receptor beta chains from one sample sequenced in a study of OX40 agonist ivuxolimab in advanced cancers. Here immunoSEQ multiplex PCR was the method, and the copy in TCRdb shows in-frame clones only, minus some. The sample lists around 47,000 clones, roughly 82% occurring once. The sequenced sample was CD4+ or CD8+ T cells sorted from blood, obtained in a trial of the OX40 agonist ivuxolimab. The receptors were sampled from an adult with an advanced solid tumor such as melanoma, head and neck, liver or kidney cancer.

The gene calls are TRBV6-1 and TRBJ2-5; tentatively, D is TRBD2 (5 bases). Trimming took off 4 bases at V and 2 bases at J, with 20 bases between the two ends. The CDR3 loop spans 17 amino acids. Germline V gene lookup returns CDR1 MNHNS and CDR2 SASEGT. The CDR3 region has the DNA TGTGCCAGCAGTGTCTTCAACCATCGGGGTATACAAGAGACCCAGTACTTC. Its translation: CASSVFNHRGIQETQYF.

CDR3 region: CASSYSVQMNTEAFF. In DNA form, the CDR3 reads TGTGCCAGCAGTTACTCCGTTCAGATGAACACTGAAGCTTTCTTT. The J gene is TRBJ1-1, the V gene TRBV6-6, with D uncertain. Germline loops: CDR1 MNHNY, CDR2 SVGAGI (reference sequence). V was clipped by 0 bases and J by 0 bases, with 8 bases between them. This CDR3 contains 15 residues.

CDR3 sequence (DNA): TGTGCCAGCAGTTTCCTAACAACCCCTGGGGAAGGAAACACCATATATTTT. As protein: CASSFLTTPGEGNTIYF. The V gene is TRBV28, the J gene TRBJ1-3; D uncertain. Germline V lookup: CDR1 MDHEN, CDR2 SYDVKM. The CDR3 totals 17 residues. The V end lost 3 bases, the J end lost 4 bases, and 19 bases lay between the germline ends. The full variable domain, its missing parts supplied by reference TRBV28 and TRBJ1-3, is DVKVTQSSRYLVKRTGEKVFLECVQDMDHENMFWYRQDPGLGLRLIYFSYDVKMKEKGDIPEGYSVSREKKERFSLILESASTNQTSMYLCASSFLTTPGEGNTIYFGEGSWLTVV.

The rearrangement links TRBV19 to TRBJ2-7; 9 bases line up with TRBD1. This CDR3 has 13 amino acids. Germline lookup yields CDR1 LNHDA and CDR2 SQIVND (reference sequence). V shed 5 bases, J shed 4 bases, and the junction held 3 bases outside the gene matches. This CDR3 reads CASSWGQGYEQYF. The CDR3 bases are TGTGCCAGTAGTTGGGGACAGGGTTACGAGCAGTACTTC.

The chain couples TRBV15 to TRBJ2-2, with D unclear. The V end was cut by 0 bases, the J end by 4 bases, with 12 bases between. Per the germline V gene, CDR1 is LNHNV and CDR2 is YYDKDF (reference sequence). The CDR3 totals 16 residues. The CDR3 loop is CATSRDLGFSTGELFF. DNA for the CDR3: TGTGCCACCAGCAGAGATCTGGGGTTTTCCACCGGGGAGCTGTTTTTT.

The rearrangement uses TRBV7-9 and TRBJ2-7; the D gene could be TRBD1 or TRBD2 (5 bases each). The V end lost 10 bases, the J end lost 5 bases, and 21 bases lay between the germline ends. CDR1 and CDR2 (germline): SEHNR, FQNEAQ (reference sequence). The CDR3 is made up of 14 amino acids. CDR3 in DNA: TGTGCCACGCCCCCCGGGAAGAGGGGCAACGAGCAGTACTTC. It specifies CATPPGKRGNEQYF. Full variable domain (missing parts from reference TRBV7-9 and TRBJ2-7): DTGVSQNPRHKITKRGQNVTFRCDPISEHNRLYWYRQTLGQGPEFLTYFQNEAQLEKSRLLSDRFSAERPKGSFSTLEIQRTEQGDSAMYLCATPPGKRGNEQYFGPGTRLTVT.

J is TRBJ2-2 and V is TRBV7-9; 8 bases line up with TRBD1. The germline V gene encodes CDR1 SEHNR and CDR2 FQNEAQ (reference sequence). V lost 5 bases and J lost 6; bases outside the gene matches: 8. The CDR3 runs 15 residues. The CDR3 region has the DNA TGTGCCAGCAGCCAGAACAGGGGGTTGCCCGGGGAGCTGTTTTTT. It encodes CASSQNRGLPGELFF.

V is TRBV5-5 and J is TRBJ2-7; weak D call: TRBD1 (5 bases). CDR1 and CDR2 (germline): SGHKS, YYEKEE (reference sequence). This CDR3 comprises 16 residues. The germline V and J ends were trimmed by 5 bases and 0 bases, with 18 bases remaining between them. CDR3 in amino acids: CASSYKGYAFSYEQYF. CDR3 coding DNA: TGTGCCAGCAGTTACAAGGGGTACGCATTCTCCTACGAGCAGTACTTC.

The chain links TRBV14 to TRBJ2-3, with 9 bases that match TRBD2. The junction had 9 bases not matched to a gene; V was cut back by 10 bases and J by 4 bases. Germline V gene lookup returns CDR1 SGHDN and CDR2 FVKESK. There are 14 residues in the CDR3. As DNA, the CDR3 is TGTGCCAAAGCGGCTAGCGGGATTGCAGATACGCAGTATTTT. Translated: CAKAASGIADTQYF.

The CDR3 loop reads CASSQVGAGAIQETQYF. The DNA for the CDR3 is TGTGCCAGCAGCCAAGTGGGCGCAGGCGCCATACAAGAGACCCAGTACTTC. The V gene is TRBV4-2, the J gene TRBJ2-5; D ambiguous. Germline V gives CDR1 LGHNA, CDR2 YNFKEQ. Trimming cost V 1 base and J 2 bases, with 17 bases left between them. The CDR3 runs 17 residues.

The rearrangement uses TRBV21-1 and TRBJ2-2; the table's D gene call, TRBD1, was not cross checked with the DNA. TRBV21-1 corresponds to a pseudogene. CDR3 size: 14 residues. The CDR3, as DNA: TGTGCCAGCAGCATTGTCCAGGGAACCGGGGAGCTGTTTTTT. Encoded protein: CASSIVQGTGELFF.

The V and J genes are TRBV9 and TRBJ2-7; D is ambiguous. This CDR3 comprises 13 residues. The V and J ends lost 1 base and 5 bases respectively, with 10 bases between them. Germline V gene sequence: CDR1 SGDLS, CDR2 YYNGEE. Here the CDR3 DNA reads TGTGCCAGCAGCGTACGGTCCGGTCACGAGCAGTACTTC. Protein: CASSVRSGHEQYF.

J is TRBJ1-1 and V is TRBV6-5; 7 nucleotides match TRBD1. The CDR3 contains 14 residues. The V segment lost 1 base and the J segment 6 bases; nucleotides outside the gene matches: 5. Germline V gene lookup returns CDR1 MNHEY and CDR2 SVGAGI. DNA for the CDR3: TGTGCCAGCAGTTACTACCAGGGGGAGGCTGAAGCTTTCTTT. Its protein is CASSYYQGEAEAFF.

CDR3 residues: CASSYGGTDTQYF. The CDR3 nucleotides read TGTGCCAGCAGTTACGGGGGCACAGATACGCAGTATTTT. V usage is TRBV6-6 and J usage is TRBJ2-3; D ambiguous. V lost 2 bases and J lost 1, with 4 bases in between. There are 13 residues in the CDR3. The V gene's germline CDR1 is MNHNY and CDR2 SVGAGI (reference sequence).

This chain connects TRBV19 to TRBJ2-7; D ambiguous. V dropped 5 bases and J dropped 2 bases, with 16 bases sitting between them. The V gene's germline CDR1 is LNHDA and CDR2 SQIVND (reference sequence). This CDR3 is 15 amino acids long. The CDR3 sequence is CASSHEDGLTYEQYF. The CDR3 DNA is TGTGCCAGTAGTCATGAGGACGGGCTTACCTACGAGCAGTACTTC.